This TCR beta chain was recorded in a study of cytomegalovirus exposure and HLA in healthy donors (dated by TCRdb to the late 2010s). In terms of the full investigation: According to an earlier analysis of several hundred of the donors, 150 million to 200 million T cells yielded roughly 110 million unique TCR beta sequences and about 300 Gb of sequence data. An early release covering more than 500 HLA-typed donors comprised approximately 290 gigabases of sequencing data and 85 million to 100 million unique TCR sequences. Among the roughly 430 genotyped donors, 81% belonged to the genetic ancestry cluster associated with self-reported Caucasian donors. The study aimed to test whether cataloging public T cell receptors could reveal signatures of past pathogen exposure. The study profiled the T cell repertoires of hundreds of subjects by immunosequencing and related them to cytomegalovirus serostatus. In addition to the first cohort of several hundred subjects, a separate validation cohort of 120 different subjects was used. High-throughput TCR immunosequencing, statistical association of individual TCRs with disease status, and machine learning were combined to predict cytomegalovirus infection status. To study patterns of TCR occurrence, a later analysis re-analyzed previously published TCR beta repertoires from 666 donors and added high-resolution HLA genotyping. The later analysis used no new phenotypic data to find candidate immune exposures, relying instead on TCR beta sequences and their occurrence across donors. To decide whether each TCR beta V gene segment behaved as functional or pseudogenic, an earlier analysis of approximately 600 of the donors relied on high-throughput TCR beta sequencing. Donor age, sex, ethnicity and CMV serostatus were compiled together with the repertoire data. A later genetic analysis took genome-wide SNP genotypes for 398 of the 666 donors and used that subset as a discovery cohort. All discovery cohort repertoires had been generated on a single sequencing platform. HLA typing included class I and class II loci at four-digit resolution. Typing coverage differed by locus: A, B, C, DRB1 and DQB1 were typed in about 620-640 donors, DQA1 in roughly 510, DPA1 in 600 to 610, and DPB1 in 400 to 490. Four to six DR-DQ haplotypes were handled as single units for association and clustering, since linkage in the cohort was strong. Among several hundred genotyped donors of the cohort, an average of roughly 230,000 unique TCR beta nucleotide sequences was sequenced per donor, of which 15% to 20% were non-productive.

In total, 666 healthy bone marrow donors made up the cohort. At the time of sampling, all cohort members were nominally healthy, though unrecorded immune exposures were likely present. The donor tested CMV seropositive, placing the donor among the approximately 290 seropositive members of the cohort. Each donor provided a peripheral blood sample, and peripheral blood mononuclear cells were used for TCR beta sequencing. The Qiagen DNeasy Blood Extraction Kit was used to extract genomic DNA from the blood cell samples. The library was prepared using the immunoSEQ multiplex PCR assay. The multiplex PCR relied on a mix of 60 forward primers for TCR Vbeta segments and 13 reverse primers for TCR Jbeta segments. A multiplex PCR assay on genomic DNA amplified the CDR3 region of rearranged TCR beta genes. The Illumina HiSeq System was used to sequence the amplified TCR beta libraries as 87-base-pair reads. As for the original processing: In a later analysis, tens of millions of unique TCR beta chains were counted across the 500 to 850 repertoires, and about 9.9 million of these chains were shared by at least two donors. A nearest-neighbor algorithm error-corrected the raw reads and collapsed the reads into unique sequences, merging closely related sequences to remove PCR and sequencing errors. V, D and J gene segments were assigned by aligning CDR3 sequences to IMGT reference sequences. For a sequence to be retained, at least a six-nucleotide match to both a V gene segment and a J gene segment was required. Rearrangements were called productive when the CDR3 lacked stop codons and stayed in frame with V and J; all others were non-productive. Following IMGT convention, CDR3 was defined as the stretch from the second conserved V-encoded cysteine to the conserved J-encoded phenylalanine. Sequences without an unambiguous match to a single V gene segment were excluded from the earlier analysis of about 600 of the donors. An earlier analysis of approximately 590 of the donors classified V segments as functional when productive rearrangements were above 56.7% and as segregating when the standard deviation between donors was above 5%. A statistical classification framework was developed to diagnose cytomegalovirus status using the catalog of TCR beta chain sequences. In a later analysis, V and J genes were assigned by comparing TCR nucleotide sequences against IMGT/GENE-DB human TR gene sequences. In a later analysis, CDR3 sequences and most-parsimonious VDJ recombination scenarios were assigned using the TCRdist pipeline. In a later analysis, each TCR beta chain was defined by its CDR3 amino acid sequence together with its V-gene family, and reads without a unique V-gene family were excluded. As a way to deal with suspected cross-contamination and a sequencing artifact, a later analysis dropped 500 to 700 nucleotide sequences that were highly shared and had low generation probability. A later analysis calculated a clonal expansion index for each public chain from normalized within-repertoire ranks of inferred template counts. In a later analysis, generation probabilities were computed with a VDJ recombination model fitted to out-of-frame rearrangements, and the resulting probabilities were checked against IGoR. In a later analysis, TCR-TCR, TCR-HLA and TCR-CMV co-occurrence was scored with hypergeometric tests, and a repertoire-size bias correction was applied to TCR pairs. A later analysis estimated false discovery rates by permuting HLA or CMV assignments 20 times. In a later analysis, co-occurring TCRs were grouped using DBSCAN, and TCRdist sequence similarity was added for clustering within HLA-allele-positive subsets. For co-occurrence clustering, repertoires with fewer than 30,000 or more than 120,000 public chains were excluded, along with a handful of repertoires with anomalous nucleotide sharing. TCRdb stores this immuneACCESS table with in-frame sequences only. Part of the clones is absent; in the studies checked, under half of the shortfall reflects unresolved V genes, and no reason is known for the rest. Clone size and the V and J calls come from that table; the DNA yielded D and trimming. This sample gives 150,000 or so clones in total; around 80% of them show up just once. The ten largest account for 11% of the sample.

Findings and caveats that apply to the study as a whole: When HLA alleles, especially DR and DQ, strongly co-occurred, TCR associations were difficult to assign to individual alleles. Cytomegalovirus status was reported to be diagnosed by the classifier with high specificity and sensitivity in both the original and validation cohorts. A few of the identified cytomegalovirus-associated TCR beta chains were confirmed in vitro to be specific for cytomegalovirus antigens. Because counts were too low, more than 15 rarely observed V segments, including chromosome 9 orphons, were left out of the earlier analysis of 587 of the donors. Most TCR sequences were seen in very few donors, while some public TCRs were found in many individuals. According to a later analysis, parvovirus B19, influenza, CMV and Epstein-Barr virus appeared linked to several top co-occurrence clusters. The presence/absence analyses assumed that sequencing depth was roughly uniform across donors, and that assumption may not be true. Correlated functional status among segregating V segments might reflect linkage disequilibrium, but an unknown experimental factor could not be ruled out. In the study, about 150 TCR beta chains were listed as associated with cytomegalovirus. The 87-base-pair reads could not distinguish some IMGT-functional V segments, including TRBV6-2 and TRBV6-3, so those segments were excluded. In a later genetic analysis, a missense DCLRE1C variant was associated with V-gene and J-gene trimming of TCR beta chains, and the association was replicated in an independent cohort. A further reported finding was that TCR beta sequences accurately predicted the HLA-A and HLA-B alleles for most subjects in the first cohort. Broadly in line with IMGT annotations, most TCR beta V segments showed up in productive rearrangements about 87% or about 30% of the time in an earlier analysis of 450 to 750 of the donors. In a later analysis, the rate of TCR association differed among HLA loci, with DRB1 alleles having the most associated TCRs and HLA-C alleles having the fewest. The authors suggested that the approach could potentially be extended to other disease states and immunological phenotypes. At a false discovery rate of 0.05, a later analysis linked under 20,000 TCR beta sequences to specific HLA alleles. A later analysis found that most CMV-associated TCR beta chains appeared HLA-restricted, with HLA associations seemingly driven largely by CMV exposure. Compared with equally common non-associated chains, HLA-associated TCR beta chains in a later analysis were more clonally expanded and had lower generation probabilities. According to a later genetic analysis, donors in an Asian-associated ancestry cluster had fewer N-insertions in productive TCRs than the approximately 710-donor mean. The only immune exposure information available for the cohort was CMV serostatus. The cohort was sequenced for TCR beta chains only, and without alpha or paired-chain data the features that could be detected were limited. Because HLA typing was unavailable for some donors at each locus, only the typed subset was used in association tests. The sequencing pipeline was judged likely to have produced a cluster of highly shared sequence variants as a technical artifact.

About this clone itself: It lacks a known antigen. No qualities accompany the bases; no much larger clone lies one base away.

There are 14 amino acids in the CDR3, from cysteine to phenylalanine inclusive. This entry keeps only the CDR3 DNA: 42 bases, framed from base 1. V loses 1 base, J loses 2 bases, and the germline ends lie 9 bases apart. Via the germline V gene (reference sequence), CDR1 is LNHDA and CDR2 SQIVND. This clonotype was obtained from a man between 18 and 35 years old in good health and CMV-seropositive. The sample taken for sequencing was PBMCs. The sequence joins TRBV19 to TRBJ2-7; the D gene is not confidently resolved. The DNA sequence reads TGTGCCAGTAGTATAGGCGTGGAGACCTACGAGCAGTACTTC. This sequence encodes CASSIGVETYEQYF. With the rest looked up from the reference TRBV19 and TRBJ2-7 genes rather than sequenced, the full variable domain is DGGITQSPKYLFRKEGQNVTLSCEQNLNHDAMYWYRQDPGQGLRLIYYSQIVNDFQKGDIAEGYSVSREKKESFPLTVTSAQKNPTAFYLCASSIGVETYEQYFGPGTRLTVT.